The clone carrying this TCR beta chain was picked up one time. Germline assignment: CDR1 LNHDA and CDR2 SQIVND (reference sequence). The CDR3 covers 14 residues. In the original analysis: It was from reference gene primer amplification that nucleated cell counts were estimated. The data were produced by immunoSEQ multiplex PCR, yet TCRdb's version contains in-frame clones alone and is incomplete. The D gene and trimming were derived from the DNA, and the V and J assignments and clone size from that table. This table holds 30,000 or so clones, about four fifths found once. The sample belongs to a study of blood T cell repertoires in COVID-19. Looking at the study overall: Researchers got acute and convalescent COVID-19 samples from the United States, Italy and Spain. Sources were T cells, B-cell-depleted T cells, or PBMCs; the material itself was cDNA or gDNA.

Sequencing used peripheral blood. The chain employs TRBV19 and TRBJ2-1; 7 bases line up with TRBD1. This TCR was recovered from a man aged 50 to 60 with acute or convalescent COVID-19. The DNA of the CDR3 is TGTGCGACTACCGGGACAGAACGCTACAATGAGCAGTTCTTC. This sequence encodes CATTGTERYNEQFF.